This TCR beta chain was sequenced in a study of control samples from healthy donors and cancer patients. Clones were sequenced by immunoSEQ multiplex PCR, and TCRdb holds only the in-frame ones, with some missing. The sample has 130,000 to 150,000 clones; more than 85% are singletons. The CDR3 sequence is 16 residues long. Germline V CDR1 and CDR2: MNHEY, SVGAGI. V lost 0 bases and J lost 4, with 13 bases in between. Sequenced sample: blood. The clonotype was recovered from a woman aged 25-40 years in good health. The V gene is TRBV6-5, the J gene TRBJ1-5; the D is unclear. The CDR3 DNA sequence: TGTGCCAGCAGTTACTCTCAAGGTGGGCAGAATCAGCCCCAGCATTTT. This sequence encodes CASSYSQGGQNQPQHF.